This is a list of T cell receptor beta chains from one sample in a study of tumor-infiltrating lymphocytes in primary liver carcinoma. TCRdb itself ran the multiplex PCR reads through MiXCR, one entry per CDR3 protein. The repertoire includes 65,000 to 80,000 distinct CDR3 sequences, roughly three quarters of them detected once, and roughly a quarter sits in the top ten. The specimen was liver tumor tissue from sampling region 4. These receptors were obtained from a man aged 40-50 years with primary liver carcinoma and hepatitis B virus infection. CDR3s leave out the opening cysteine and the closing phenylalanine or tryptophan. Each record gives: V gene, J gene, clone size, CDR3 protein. The size entry is marked missing in some rows and otherwise reads once, few, many or a size class.

TRBV6-2/TRBV6-3,TRBJ2-1,NA,VSSPIPGVIVNEQF
TRBV2,TRBJ2-2,few,ASSGGDINTGELF
TRBV28,TRBJ2-3,NA,ASSSNWGLTGGPGGTDTQY
TRBV11-2,TRBJ2-1,few,ASSLVALAGEVDNEQF
TRBV11-2,TRBJ1-1,NA,PSSLTPGYSEAF
TRBV4-1,TRBJ2-7,NA,ASSPPNDSPSREQY
TRBV10-1,TRBJ1-5,many,ASSDREQPQH
TRBV29-1,TRBJ2-7,NA,SGRIAYEQY
TRBV28,TRBJ2-1,NA,ASSRALLSYNEQF
TRBV7-8,TRBJ1-5,many,ASSLGRLDGYNQPQH
TRBV12-3/TRBV12-4,TRBJ2-1,many,ASTPGGNEQF
TRBV7-9,TRBJ2-3,NA,ASSLNRVSDTQY
TRBV12-3/TRBV12-4,TRBJ2-7,NA,ASGTGQGTYEQY
TRBV14,TRBJ2-1,once,DSSQDGSFYNEQF
TRBV29-1,TRBJ2-1,NA,SVMTSGFSYNQQF
TRBV4-2,TRBJ2-5,NA,ASSHGNGIETHY
TRBV11-2,TRBJ2-7,NA,VSSPPARGGEQY
TRBV6-1,TRBJ2-1,NA,ARSEDIHNEQF
TRBV6-1,TRBJ1-5,NA,ASRESGTYNQPQH
TRBV4-1,TRBJ2-5,NA,AGSQHTRGAGETQY
TRBV11-1,TRBJ2-1,NA,ACSSGLGLPTHEQF
TRBV5-4,TRBJ2-2,many,ASSSGLNGGGELF
TRBV30,TRBJ2-5,NA,AWRVRAREAQY
TRBV7-9,TRBJ2-1,NA,ANSLVAHEQL
TRBV14,TRBJ2-1,once,ASSRRGPGSYNEQF
TRBV25-1,TRBJ1-4,NA,ASSGHGYHEKLF
TRBV9,TRBJ2-7,few,ASSVEGTSGYEQY
TRBV2,TRBJ2-7,few,ASSDARGLYEQY
TRBV6-4,TRBJ2-3,NA,ASGDSAGGPDTQY
TRBV28,TRBJ1-2,many,ASRVQGIGGYT
TRBV12-3/TRBV12-4,TRBJ1-3,NA,ASALGVSTGKTIY
TRBV5-1,TRBJ2-5,NA,ASSLGLAGQETQY
TRBV29-1,TRBJ2-5,many,SVASQQETQY
TRBV28,TRBJ1-2,NA,ASRFTTVDGYT
TRBV10-3,TRBJ1-5,many,AISGTGGGQPQH
TRBV6-5,TRBJ1-1,NA,ASVSPKDNTEAF
TRBV6-1,TRBJ2-3,many,ASSFRTTVTDTQY
TRBV20-1,TRBJ2-5,few,SAPMLALGETQY
TRBV6-5,TRBJ2-7,NA,ASSYSGTGGSYKQY
TRBV24-1,TRBJ2-1,NA,ATSDPVTSGGYYNEQF
TRBV11-2,TRBJ2-7,medium-sized,ASSLAPQRGYYEQY
TRBV25-1,TRBJ2-1,NA,ASSKGFEVHEQF
TRBV29-1,TRBJ2-7,NA,SVGGAWELYEQY
TRBV12-3/TRBV12-4,TRBJ1-1,NA,ASSSGAGGDHTEAF
TRBV6-5,TRBJ1-6,NA,ASSYSWEYLPLH
TRBV6-5,TRBJ1-6,many,ASGWMSSYNSPLH